This T cell receptor beta chain was profiled in a study of T cells in localized non-small cell lung cancer. Method: immunoSEQ multiplex PCR; TCRdb's copy keeps in-frame clones and lacks some. The sample lists tens of thousands of clones; approximately 90% were seen once. The sample consisted of peripheral blood, taken before any cancer treatment. The source is a man aged 35-69 years with stage I squamous cell lung carcinoma.

CDR3 bases: TGTGCCAGCAGTCAACAGGGGGGTTACAATGAGCAGTTCTTC. It is translated as CASSQQGGYNEQFF. This sequence joins TRBV2 and TRBJ2-1; 8 nucleotides match TRBD1. Germline CDR1 is SNHLY and CDR2 is FYNNEI. The ends lost 5 bases at V and 4 bases at J; junction bases unmatched: 4. CDR3 length: 14 residues.